This section outlines one TCR beta chain sequence together with its context. Its antigen is not known. Using its own MiXCR run on the reads, TCRdb lists one record per CDR3 protein. The sample records roughly 500,000 distinct CDR3 sequences, approximately 16% being singletons. The data were obtained in a study of T cell repertoires in cytomegalovirus infection. Study conclusions and caveats: Cumulative frequency of public TCR beta families picked out carriers of CMV plus the relevant HLA. Clonotypes of TCR beta that were HLA-C-restricted and CMV-specific dominated the ex vivo response.

The sequence derives from a human donor in good health (CMV status not recorded). Some clones in this sample may be carry-over from other donors' samples. The specimen sequenced was CD8+ T cells from PBMCs.

CDR3 loop: CASSLSGGLSNEQFF. CDR3 nucleotide sequence: TGTGCCAGCAGCTTGTCGGGGGGGCTTAGCAATGAGCAGTTCTTC. V usage is TRBV5-4 and J usage is TRBJ2-1, with TRBD2 identical over 8 bases. V trimming: 1 base; J trimming: 6 bases; junction bases outside the gene matches: 6. There are 15 residues in the CDR3. CDR1 SGHNT and CDR2 YYREEE come from the germline V gene (reference sequence).